Listed below are T cell receptor beta chains from one sample, sequenced in a study of blood T cell repertoires in COVID-19. Profiled with immunoSEQ multiplex PCR; TCRdb holds only in-frame clones, not every one. Found here are roughly 200,000 clones, 82% of them singletons; the top ten hold 7.8%. Sequencing input: peripheral blood. The source of these receptors is a woman aged 60 to 75 with COVID-19, enrolled during active disease. The CDR3 runs from the conserved cysteine through the conserved F or W. Each record gives: J gene, clone size, V gene, D gene, CDR3 DNA, CDR3 protein. The D gene is left open where the match is weak. Only some rows state a clone size, as once, few, many or a class for expanded clones.

j_gene: TRBJ1-2
abundance: .
v_gene: TRBV28
d_gene: TRBD1
CDR3nt: TGTGCCAGCAGCCAGGACAGGGTGGGTGGCTACACCTTC
CDR3aa: CASSQDRVGGYTF

j_gene: TRBJ2-6
abundance: once
v_gene: TRBV18
d_gene: .
CDR3nt: TGTGCCAGCTCACCAGGGGCTACTGGGGCCAACGTCCTGACTTTC
CDR3aa: CASSPGATGANVLTF

j_gene: TRBJ2-5
abundance: .
v_gene: TRBV2
d_gene: TRBD2
CDR3nt: TGTGCCAGCAGGCCGACTAGCGGGGGGGCCGGGGAGACCCAGTACTTC
CDR3aa: CASRPTSGGAGETQYF

j_gene: TRBJ2-1
abundance: .
v_gene: TRBV15
d_gene: TRBD2
CDR3nt: TGTGCCACCAGCAGAGAAAGACTAGCGGGGCAGTGGTACAATGAGCAGTTCTTC
CDR3aa: CATSRERLAGQWYNEQFF

j_gene: TRBJ2-5
abundance: .
v_gene: TRBV6-5
d_gene: TRBD1
CDR3nt: TGTGCCAGCAGAGTATGGGACAGGAACCAAGAGACCCAGTACTTC
CDR3aa: CASRVWDRNQETQYF

j_gene: TRBJ1-4
abundance: .
v_gene: TRBV19
d_gene: .
CDR3nt: TGTGCCAGTAGTATCAGTGATGAAAAACTGTTTTTT
CDR3aa: CASSISDEKLFF

j_gene: TRBJ1-5
abundance: .
v_gene: TRBV7-9
d_gene: TRBD1
CDR3nt: TGTGCCAGCAGCTTAGCTCGGACAGGCCCGCTTAGCAATCAGCCCCAGCATTTT
CDR3aa: CASSLARTGPLSNQPQHF

j_gene: TRBJ2-2
abundance: .
v_gene: TRBV7-6
d_gene: .
CDR3nt: TGTGCCAGCAGCTTGGGGGGGAACACCGGGGAGCTGTTTTTT
CDR3aa: CASSLGGNTGELFF

j_gene: TRBJ2-2
abundance: .
v_gene: TRBV28
d_gene: TRBD2
CDR3nt: TGTGCCAGCATTTCTCCGGGAGGGACCGGGGAGCTGTTTTTT
CDR3aa: CASISPGGTGELFF

j_gene: TRBJ2-3
abundance: many
v_gene: TRBV2
d_gene: TRBD1
CDR3nt: TGTGCCAGCAGCCGGGACAGGGGTGCAGATACGCAGTATTTT
CDR3aa: CASSRDRGADTQYF

j_gene: TRBJ2-6
abundance: .
v_gene: TRBV9
d_gene: .
CDR3nt: TGTGCCAGCAGCCCCCGGGCAGGGGAACCTGGGGCCAACGTCCTGACTTTC
CDR3aa: CASSPRAGEPGANVLTF

j_gene: TRBJ1-1
abundance: few
v_gene: TRBV10-1
d_gene: .
CDR3nt: TGCGCCAGCAGTGGCGAGAACACTGAAGCTTTCTTT
CDR3aa: CASSGENTEAFF

j_gene: TRBJ1-6
abundance: .
v_gene: TRBV4-3
d_gene: TRBD1
CDR3nt: TGCGCCAGCAGCCAAGTGGGGACAGGTGGGCATTCACCCCTCCACTTT
CDR3aa: CASSQVGTGGHSPLHF

j_gene: TRBJ2-1
abundance: .
v_gene: TRBV6-5
d_gene: .
CDR3nt: TGTGCCAGCAGATTGTCTTCCCGCTACAATGAGCAGTTCTTC
CDR3aa: CASRLSSRYNEQFF

j_gene: TRBJ1-6
abundance: .
v_gene: TRBV2
d_gene: TRBD1
CDR3nt: TGTGCCAGCAGTGAGGCAGGGGGCGGCTCACCCCTCCACTTT
CDR3aa: CASSEAGGGSPLHF

j_gene: TRBJ1-1
abundance: .
v_gene: TRBV20-1
d_gene: TRBD1
CDR3nt: TGCCGGACCGAAGGCAGGGGGGAAGCTTTCTTT
CDR3aa: CRTEGRGEAFF

j_gene: TRBJ1-6
abundance: .
v_gene: TRBV29-1
d_gene: .
CDR3nt: TGCAGCGTTGAACTTCCGGGGGGCGAGCTCCACTTT
CDR3aa: CSVELPGGELHF

j_gene: TRBJ2-3
abundance: .
v_gene: TRBV28
d_gene: TRBD2
CDR3nt: TGTGCCAGCAGCCCGGGGGGGCAAATTAGTGGCACAGATACGCAGTATTTT
CDR3aa: CASSPGGQISGTDTQYF

j_gene: TRBJ2-5
abundance: .
v_gene: TRBV5-4
d_gene: TRBD2
CDR3nt: TGTGCCAGCAGATCGGGACTAGCGGGAGCCGAGGAAGAGACCCAGTACTTC
CDR3aa: CASRSGLAGAEEETQYF

j_gene: TRBJ2-7
abundance: .
v_gene: TRBV7-8
d_gene: .
CDR3nt: TGTGCCAGCAGCCCAAGCGGTCCTTCCTACGAGCAGTACTTC
CDR3aa: CASSPSGPSYEQYF

j_gene: TRBJ1-2
abundance: .
v_gene: TRBV6-5
d_gene: .
CDR3nt: TGTGCCAGCAGACCCTTGGCAGGCTTGTTCTCTGGCTACACCTTC
CDR3aa: CASRPLAGLFSGYTF

j_gene: TRBJ2-5
abundance: .
v_gene: TRBV5-1
d_gene: TRBD1
CDR3nt: TGCGCCAGCAGCACGACAGGGCAAGAGACCCAGTACTTC
CDR3aa: CASSTTGQETQYF

j_gene: TRBJ2-1
abundance: .
v_gene: TRBV29-1
d_gene: .
CDR3nt: TGCAGCGTTGGTTTTGACACTAGGTACAATGAGCAGTTCTTC
CDR3aa: CSVGFDTRYNEQFF

j_gene: TRBJ2-3
abundance: once
v_gene: TRBV11-2
d_gene: TRBD2
CDR3nt: TGTGCCAGCAGCTTATCGTCGGGAGGGCAAACAGATACGCAGTATTTT
CDR3aa: CASSLSSGGQTDTQYF

j_gene: TRBJ1-1
abundance: .
v_gene: TRBV2
d_gene: TRBD1
CDR3nt: TGTGCCAGCAGTGAAGGCCGACAGGGGGCACACACTGAAGCTTTCTTT
CDR3aa: CASSEGRQGAHTEAFF

j_gene: TRBJ2-5
abundance: .
v_gene: TRBV5-6
d_gene: TRBD2
CDR3nt: TGTGCCAGCAGCTTGGCGCCAACTAGCGGGAGGGCCCTGGAGACCCAGTACTTC
CDR3aa: CASSLAPTSGRALETQYF

j_gene: TRBJ2-2
abundance: .
v_gene: TRBV10-3
d_gene: TRBD1
CDR3nt: TGTGCCACCCAGAAGGGGGCGTCTTCGAACACCGGGGAGCTGTTTTTT
CDR3aa: CATQKGASSNTGELFF

j_gene: TRBJ2-2
abundance: few
v_gene: TRBV19
d_gene: TRBD2
CDR3nt: TGTGCCAGTAAACCTAGCGGGAACACCGGGGAGCTGTTTTTT
CDR3aa: CASKPSGNTGELFF

j_gene: TRBJ1-3
abundance: .
v_gene: TRBV7-8
d_gene: .
CDR3nt: TGTGCCAGTAGACCGGGGGTCTCTGGAAACACCATATATTTT
CDR3aa: CASRPGVSGNTIYF

j_gene: TRBJ1-1
abundance: .
v_gene: TRBV6-5
d_gene: .
CDR3nt: TGTGCCAGCAGGTCGACAGAGAACACTGAAGCTTTCTTT
CDR3aa: CASRSTENTEAFF

j_gene: TRBJ2-7
abundance: .
v_gene: TRBV2
d_gene: .
CDR3nt: TGTGCCAGCCGACGGGACAACTCCTACGAGCAGTACTTC
CDR3aa: CASRRDNSYEQYF

j_gene: TRBJ2-5
abundance: .
v_gene: TRBV11-2
d_gene: .
CDR3nt: TGTGCCAGCAGCTTAGGAGTTACGGGCCAAGAGACCCAGTACTTC
CDR3aa: CASSLGVTGQETQYF

j_gene: TRBJ2-7
abundance: few
v_gene: TRBV9
d_gene: TRBD2
CDR3nt: TGTGCCAGCAGCTTAACGCCCACTAGCGGGATCGACGAGCAGTACTTC
CDR3aa: CASSLTPTSGIDEQYF

j_gene: TRBJ1-1
abundance: once
v_gene: TRBV7-8
d_gene: TRBD1
CDR3nt: TGTGCCAGCAGCTTAGACCCTGGACAGGGGGCATCTGAAGCTTTCTTT
CDR3aa: CASSLDPGQGASEAFF

j_gene: TRBJ1-2
abundance: few
v_gene: TRBV28
d_gene: TRBD1
CDR3nt: TGTGCCAGCAGTACGACAGGGGGAAACTATGGCTACACCTTC
CDR3aa: CASSTTGGNYGYTF